This T cell receptor beta chain was captured in a study of blood T cell repertoires in COVID-19. Study information: Samples representing acute and convalescent COVID-19 were sourced from the United States, Italy and Spain. T cells, B-cell-depleted T cells, or PBMCs supplied cDNA or gDNA.

Authors' analysis steps: Amplifying reference gene primers gave estimates of nucleated cell counts. Sequencing was performed with immunoSEQ multiplex PCR; in TCRdb, only in-frame clones are kept and a portion is missing. V, J and clone size reflect that table, while D and trimming were determined from the DNA. The data show 55,000 to 80,000 clones, about 88% seen once. The CDR3 sequence is 13 residues long. V gave up 1 base and J gave up 3 bases, with 8 bases separating them. Germline V gene sequence: CDR1 SGHRS, CDR2 YFSETQ. The specimen was peripheral blood. The chain uses TRBV5-1 and TRBJ2-7; D is possibly TRBD1 (5 bases). The sequence derives from a man between 65 and 85 years old with acute or convalescent COVID-19. DNA of the CDR3: TGCGCCAGCAGCTTGCAGGGTTACTACGAGCAGTACTTC. Translating it yields CASSLQGYYEQYF. The full variable domain, its missing parts supplied by reference TRBV5-1 and TRBJ2-7, is KAGVTQTPRYLIKTRGQQVTLSCSPISGHRSVSWYQQTPGQGLQFLFEYFSETQRNKGNFPGRFSGRQFSNSRSEMNVSTLELGDSALYLCASSLQGYYEQYFGPGTRLTVT.